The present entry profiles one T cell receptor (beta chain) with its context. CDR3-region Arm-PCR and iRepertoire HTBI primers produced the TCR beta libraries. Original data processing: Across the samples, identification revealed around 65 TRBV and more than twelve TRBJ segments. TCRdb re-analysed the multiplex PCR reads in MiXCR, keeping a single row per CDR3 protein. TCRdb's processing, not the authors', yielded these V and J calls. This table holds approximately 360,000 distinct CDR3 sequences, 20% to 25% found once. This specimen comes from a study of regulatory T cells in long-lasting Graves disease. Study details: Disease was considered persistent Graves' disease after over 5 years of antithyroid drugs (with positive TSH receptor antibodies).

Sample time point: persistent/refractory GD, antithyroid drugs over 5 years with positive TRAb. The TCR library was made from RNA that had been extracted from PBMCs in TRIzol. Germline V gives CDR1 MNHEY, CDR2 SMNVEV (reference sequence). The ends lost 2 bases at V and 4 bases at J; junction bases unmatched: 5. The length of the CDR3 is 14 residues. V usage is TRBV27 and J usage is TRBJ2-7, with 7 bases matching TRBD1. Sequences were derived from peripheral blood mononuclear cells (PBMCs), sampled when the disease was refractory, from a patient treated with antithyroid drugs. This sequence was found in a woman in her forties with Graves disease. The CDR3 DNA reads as TGTGCCAGCAGTTTAGGGACAGCCTTTTACGAGCAGTACTTC. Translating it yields CASSLGTAFYEQYF.